What follows are 17 T cell receptor beta chains derived from one specimen sequenced in a study of CD8 T cells in ankylosing spondylitis. Study findings and constraints: Made up of under ten highly homologous variants, a TCR beta motif appeared characteristic of ankylosing spondylitis blood.

MiXCR, applied by TCRdb to the 5' RACE reads, yields one record per CDR3 protein. The sample records roughly 220,000 distinct CDR3 sequences, around 20% being singletons. Their cognate antigens are unknown. The sample comprised blood, either unsorted or a sorted T cell fraction (not recorded which). Receptor source: a male donor with ankylosing spondylitis.

The rearrangement uses TRBV7-8 and TRBJ2-7, with D unresolved. This CDR3 region has 17 residues. V lost 1 base, J lost 0 bases, and 16 bases lay in between. Germline V gives CDR1 SGHVS, CDR2 FQNEAQ. The CDR3 reads CASSLGPDGTPSYEQYF. DNA for the CDR3: TGTGCCAGCAGCTTAGGACCGGACGGAACCCCCTCCTACGAGCAGTACTTC.

This clonotype has ten or more counts. This rearrangement joins TRBV12-3 or TRBV12-4 to TRBJ1-1; D unresolved. The CDR3 loop spans 15 amino acids. Deletions cut 3 bases from V and 0 bases from J, with 11 bases between. CDR3 in amino acids: CASSLDVTLNTEAFF. In DNA, the CDR3 is TGTGCCAGCAGTTTGGACGTTACCTTGAACACTGAAGCTTTCTTT.

The chain is built from TRBV12-3 or TRBV12-4 and TRBJ2-3, with 15 bases aligning to TRBD2. With 5 bases clipped from V and 6 bases from J, the junction kept 3 bases outside the gene matches. CDR3 length: 15 residues. This CDR3 reads CASSPGTSGGDTQYF. The CDR3 DNA follows: TGTGCCAGCAGTCCGGGGACTAGCGGGGGGGATACGCAGTATTTT.

V is TRBV13 and J is TRBJ2-7, with unresolved D. V dropped 0 bases and J dropped 6 bases, with 9 bases sitting between them. CDR3 length: 13 residues. In germline, CDR1 is PRHDT, CDR2 FYEKMQ (reference sequence). The CDR3 reads CASSLGRIPEQYF. The CDR3 nucleotides are TGTGCCAGCAGCTTAGGTCGGATTCCCGAGCAGTACTTC.

This clonotype was observed at least ten times. The chain combines TRBV12-3 or TRBV12-4 with TRBJ2-1; D is ambiguous. Trimming took off 1 base at V and 12 bases at J, with 7 bases between the two ends. This CDR3 has 11 residues. CDR3 DNA: TGTGCCAGCAGTTTAGGCGAGGTGCAGTTCTTC. Protein sequence: CASSLGEVQFF.

The rearrangement joins TRBV15 to TRBJ1-5; TRBD1 agrees at 7 bases. This CDR3 comprises 14 residues. Germline V lookup: CDR1 LNHNV, CDR2 YYDKDF (reference sequence). Trimming cost V 9 bases and J 4 bases; bases outside gene matches: 9. The CDR3 bases are TGTGCCACTAGCCGGGACAGACTAAATCAGCCCCAGCATTTT. Amino acids: CATSRDRLNQPQHF.

The genes are TRBV7-9 and TRBJ2-1; 8 positions match TRBD2. The CDR3 loop spans 16 amino acids. V shed 2 bases and J 0 bases; nucleotides not matched to a gene: 3. The germline gives CDR1 SEHNR, CDR2 FQNEAQ (reference sequence). DNA for the CDR3: TGTGCCAGCAGCTTAAGGGCGGGAGGCTCCTACAATGAGCAGTTCTTC. Its translation: CASSLRAGGSYNEQFF.

This chain connects TRBV10-3 to TRBJ2-5, with a tentative D call TRBD1 (6 bases). V lost 2 bases and J 0 bases, leaving 16 bases between the germline ends. The CDR3 sequence is 17 residues long. The germline CDR1 and CDR2 sequences are ENHRY and SYGVKD. The CDR3 bases are TGTGCCATCAGTGAGGGCTCGAGGGACACCTACCAAGAGACCCAGTACTTC. Its translation: CAISEGSRDTYQETQYF.

This clonotype has more than one count but fewer than ten. This chain joins TRBV4-2 and TRBJ1-1; D is uncertain. CDR3 length equals 15 residues. Germline CDR1 LGHNA, CDR2 YNFKEQ. V lost 0 bases, J lost 5 bases, and 13 bases lay in between. The CDR3: CASSQDGGFGTEAFF. CDR3 in DNA: TGTGCCAGCAGCCAAGATGGAGGGTTCGGGACTGAAGCTTTCTTT.

Here the CDR3 DNA reads TGTGCCAGCAGCTTTGCTGAAGCTTTCTTT. As protein: CASSFAEAFF. V gene TRBV7-9 combines with J gene TRBJ1-1; D call uncertain. Trimming took off 3 bases at V and 6 bases at J, with 2 bases between the two ends. Germline-derived CDR1 and CDR2 are SEHNR and FQNEAQ (reference sequence). The CDR3 runs 10 residues.

V usage is TRBV2 and J usage is TRBJ2-7; 7 nucleotides line up with TRBD1. V shed 6 bases and J 2 bases; nucleotides not matched to a gene: 10. Germline V gene lookup returns CDR1 SNHLY and CDR2 FYNNEI. CDR3 length equals 15 residues. The CDR3 sequence: CASSRPWGQPYEQYF. The CDR3 DNA reads TGTGCCAGCAGCCGCCCCTGGGGACAGCCCTACGAGCAGTACTTC.

CDR3 nucleotide sequence: TGTGCCAGTAGTATTTTGGCGAACTCCTACAATGAGCAGTTCTTC. Translated, it gives CASSILANSYNEQFF. The gene calls are TRBV19 and TRBJ2-1; no clear D. This CDR3 region has 15 residues. Germline assignment: CDR1 LNHDA and CDR2 SQIVND (reference sequence). V lost 3 bases to trimming and J lost 0 bases, with 9 bases between them.

The chain is built from TRBV7-8 and TRBJ2-1; D unclear. V was shortened by 2 bases and J by 7 bases, with 12 bases between the two germline ends. This CDR3 has 14 amino acids. Germline CDR1 reads SGHVS; CDR2 reads FQNEAQ. CDR3 bases: TGTGCCAGCAGCTTACCGGGTTGGTCTAATGAGCAGTTCTTC. Translation gives CASSLPGWSNEQFF.

The chain is built from TRBV6-2 or TRBV6-3 and TRBJ2-7, with D hard to call. Germline V lookup: CDR1 MNHEY, CDR2 SVGEGT. This CDR3 contains 14 residues. V dropped 2 bases and J dropped 0 bases, with 8 bases sitting between them. This CDR3 reads CASSYGLVSYEQYF. The CDR3 DNA sequence: TGTGCCAGCAGTTACGGCTTGGTCTCCTACGAGCAGTACTTC.

This clonotype was detected only a few times. One junction end disagrees with the germline gene, perhaps due to a read error. This chain joins TRBV2 and TRBJ2-2; D call uncertain. The germline V gene has CDR1 SNHLY and CDR2 FYNNEI. The CDR3 length is 13 residues. CDR3: CASSEDYTGELFF. The CDR3 nucleotides read TGTGCCAGCAGCGAAGACTACACCGGGGAGCTGTTTTTT.

In its sample, this clonotype was seen many times. The chain employs TRBV12-3 or TRBV12-4 and TRBJ1-1; D gene unclear. Trimming took 1 base from V and 4 from J, leaving 7 bases between them. This CDR3 has 13 amino acids. As DNA, the CDR3 is TGTGCCAGCAGTTTAGGTCGGGGCACTGAAGCTTTCTTT. Translating it yields CASSLGRGTEAFF.

The chain joins TRBV21-1 to TRBJ1-5. TRBV21-1 is annotated as a pseudogene. The CDR3 covers 13 residues. As DNA, the CDR3 is TGTGCCAGCAGCCGCCAGTTTAATCAGCCCCAGCATTTT. Its translation: CASSRQFNQPQHF.